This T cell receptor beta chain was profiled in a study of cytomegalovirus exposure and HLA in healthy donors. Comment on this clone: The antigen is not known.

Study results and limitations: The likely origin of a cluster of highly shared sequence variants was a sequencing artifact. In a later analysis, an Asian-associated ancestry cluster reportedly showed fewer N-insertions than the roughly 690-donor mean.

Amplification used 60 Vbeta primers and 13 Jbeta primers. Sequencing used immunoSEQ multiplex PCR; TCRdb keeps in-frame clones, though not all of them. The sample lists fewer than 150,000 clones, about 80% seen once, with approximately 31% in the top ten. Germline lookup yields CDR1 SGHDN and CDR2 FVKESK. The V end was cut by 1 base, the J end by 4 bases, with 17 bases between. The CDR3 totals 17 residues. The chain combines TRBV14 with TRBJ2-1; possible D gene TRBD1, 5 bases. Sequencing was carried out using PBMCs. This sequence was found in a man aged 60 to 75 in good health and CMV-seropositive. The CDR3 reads CASSQVAPSRTYNEQFF. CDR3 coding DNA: TGTGCCAGCAGCCAAGTGGCACCAAGTAGGACATACAATGAGCAGTTCTTC.